The present T cell receptor (beta chain) was sequenced within a study of CD8+CD57+ T cells in acquired aplastic anemia. Before being chosen for sequencing, patients had shown CD8+CD57+ cell expansion by flow cytometry. The diagnosis in all patients was severe acquired aplastic anemia. Genomic DNA, the template, was used for profiling of the TCR beta VDJ and CDR3. One entry per CDR3 protein results from TCRdb running MiXCR on the reads. Of some 180,000 distinct CDR3 sequences in the sample, about three fifths were seen once. The V gene lost 4 bases and the J gene lost 3 bases, with 10 bases spanning the gap. Germline CDR1 reads ENHRY; CDR2 reads SYGVKD. The CDR3 loop spans 14 amino acids. Ten or more counts support this clonotype.

The V call is TRBV10-3, the J call TRBJ1-5; possible D gene TRBD1, 5 bases. The TCR was taken from a human donor with aplastic anemia. Sequenced input: sorted CD4+, CD8+, or CD8+CD57+ T cells (not recorded which) from PBMCs. In DNA form, the CDR3 reads TGTGCCATCAGTGCGGTGGGACCCAATCAGCCCCAGCATTTT. It codes for CAISAVGPNQPQHF.